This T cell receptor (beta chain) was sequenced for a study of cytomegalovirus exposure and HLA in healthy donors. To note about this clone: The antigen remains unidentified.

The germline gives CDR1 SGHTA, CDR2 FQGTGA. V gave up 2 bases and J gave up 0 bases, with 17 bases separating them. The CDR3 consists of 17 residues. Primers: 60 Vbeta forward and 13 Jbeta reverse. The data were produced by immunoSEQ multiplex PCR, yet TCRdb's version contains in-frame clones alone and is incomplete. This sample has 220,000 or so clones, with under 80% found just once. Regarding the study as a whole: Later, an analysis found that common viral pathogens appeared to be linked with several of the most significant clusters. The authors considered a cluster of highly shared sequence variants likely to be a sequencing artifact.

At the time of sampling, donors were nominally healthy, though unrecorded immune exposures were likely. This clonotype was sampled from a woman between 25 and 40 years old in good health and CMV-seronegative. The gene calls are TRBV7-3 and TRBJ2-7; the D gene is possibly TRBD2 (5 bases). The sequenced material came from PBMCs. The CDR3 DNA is TGTGCCAGCAGCTTATTCGGTGTCCATGAGGGCTCCTACGAGCAGTACTTC. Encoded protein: CASSLFGVHEGSYEQYF.